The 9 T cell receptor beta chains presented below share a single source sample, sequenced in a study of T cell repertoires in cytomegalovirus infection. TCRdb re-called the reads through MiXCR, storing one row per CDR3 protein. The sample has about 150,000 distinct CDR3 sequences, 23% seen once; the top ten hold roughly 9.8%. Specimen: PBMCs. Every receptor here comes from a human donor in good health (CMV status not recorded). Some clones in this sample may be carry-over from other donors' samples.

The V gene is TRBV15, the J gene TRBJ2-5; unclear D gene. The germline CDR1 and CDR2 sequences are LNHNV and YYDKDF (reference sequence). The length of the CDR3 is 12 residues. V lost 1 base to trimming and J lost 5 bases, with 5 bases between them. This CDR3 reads CATSRVSETQYF. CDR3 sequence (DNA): TGTGCCACCAGCAGAGTGAGTGAGACCCAGTACTTC.

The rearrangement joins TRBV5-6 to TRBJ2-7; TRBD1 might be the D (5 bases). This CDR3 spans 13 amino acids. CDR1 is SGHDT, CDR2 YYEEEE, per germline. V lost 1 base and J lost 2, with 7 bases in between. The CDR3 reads CASSLRQTYEQYF. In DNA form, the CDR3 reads TGTGCCAGCAGCTTGCGACAGACCTACGAGCAGTACTTC.

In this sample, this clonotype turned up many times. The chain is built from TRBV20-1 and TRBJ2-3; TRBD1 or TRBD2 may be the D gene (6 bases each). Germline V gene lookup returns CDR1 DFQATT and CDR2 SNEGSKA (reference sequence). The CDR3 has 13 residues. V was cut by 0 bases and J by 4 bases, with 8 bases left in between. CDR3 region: CSAREGGPDTQYF. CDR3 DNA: TGCAGTGCTAGAGAGGGGGGCCCAGATACGCAGTATTTT.

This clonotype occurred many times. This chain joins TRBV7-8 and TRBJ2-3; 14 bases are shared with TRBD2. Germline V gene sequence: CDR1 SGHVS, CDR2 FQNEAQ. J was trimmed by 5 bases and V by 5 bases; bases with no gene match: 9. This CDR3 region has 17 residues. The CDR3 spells CASSPGLAGVVVDTQYF. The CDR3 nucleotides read TGTGCCAGCAGCCCGGGACTAGCGGGGGTCGTTGTAGATACGCAGTATTTT.

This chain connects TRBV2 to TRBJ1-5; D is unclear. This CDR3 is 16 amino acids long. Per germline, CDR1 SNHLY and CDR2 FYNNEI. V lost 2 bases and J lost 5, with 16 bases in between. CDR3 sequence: CASSELSWQRDQPQHF. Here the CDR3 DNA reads TGTGCCAGCAGTGAACTATCGTGGCAGAGAGATCAGCCCCAGCATTTT.

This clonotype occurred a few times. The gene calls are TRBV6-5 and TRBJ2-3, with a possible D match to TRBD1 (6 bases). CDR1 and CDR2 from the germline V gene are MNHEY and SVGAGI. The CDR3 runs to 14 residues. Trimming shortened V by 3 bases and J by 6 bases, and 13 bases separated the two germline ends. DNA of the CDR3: TGTGCCAGCAGTTATGAGTGGGGGCGTGATACGCAGTATTTT. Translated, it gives CASSYEWGRDTQYF.

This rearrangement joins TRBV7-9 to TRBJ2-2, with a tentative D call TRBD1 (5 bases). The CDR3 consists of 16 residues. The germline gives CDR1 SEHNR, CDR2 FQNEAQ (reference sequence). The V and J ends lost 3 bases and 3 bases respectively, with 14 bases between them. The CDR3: CASSFGPTGDTGELFF. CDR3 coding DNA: TGTGCCAGCAGCTTTGGGCCCACAGGAGACACCGGGGAGCTGTTTTTT. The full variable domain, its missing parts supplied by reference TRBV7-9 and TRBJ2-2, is DTGVSQNPRHKITKRGQNVTFRCDPISEHNRLYWYRQTLGQGPEFLTYFQNEAQLEKSRLLSDRFSAERPKGSFSTLEIQRTEQGDSAMYLCASSFGPTGDTGELFFGEGSRLTVL.

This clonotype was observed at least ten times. CDR3 sequence (DNA): TGTGCCAGCAGCTTGCGGGCTAGCGGGGGGATGGCTGTTAGCACAGATACGCAGTATTTT. It yields the protein CASSLRASGGMAVSTDTQYF. V is TRBV7-2 and J is TRBJ2-3; 11 nucleotides line up with TRBD2. This CDR3 is built from 20 residues. The V gene end was trimmed by 3 bases and the J gene end by 0 bases; junction bases not matched to a gene: 14. Looked up from germline, CDR1 is SGHTA and CDR2 is FQGNSA.

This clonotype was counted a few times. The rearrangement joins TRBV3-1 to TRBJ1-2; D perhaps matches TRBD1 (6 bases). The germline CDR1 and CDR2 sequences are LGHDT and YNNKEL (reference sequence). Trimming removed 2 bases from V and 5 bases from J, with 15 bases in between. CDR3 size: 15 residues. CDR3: CASSQPDSRRYGYTF. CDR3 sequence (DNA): TGTGCCAGCAGCCAACCGGACAGTCGGAGGTATGGCTACACCTTC.